One and the same sample provided the 2 T cell receptor beta chains below, sequenced in a study of blood T cell repertoires in COVID-19. Sequencing was performed with immunoSEQ multiplex PCR; in TCRdb, only in-frame clones are kept and a portion is missing. Of 250,000 to 350,000 clones listed, around nine tenths are singletons. Sequencing was carried out using peripheral blood. Receptors originate from a man younger than 45 with acute or convalescent COVID-19.

The chain employs TRBV14 and TRBJ2-1; D is uncertain. Germline V gene lookup returns CDR1 SGHDN and CDR2 FVKESK. The CDR3 sequence is 15 residues long. V lost 1 base and J lost 4, with 11 bases in between. CDR3 protein: CASSQASGDYNEQFF. The CDR3 nucleotides read TGTGCCAGCAGCCAAGCGTCAGGCGATTACAATGAGCAGTTCTTC.

This clone was seen ten or more times. The chain recombines TRBV3-1 (or the pseudogene TRBV3-2) with TRBJ1-5, with D perhaps TRBD1 (6 bases). Per germline, CDR1 LGHDT and CDR2 YNNKEL (reference sequence). CDR3 length equals 14 residues. Trimming removed 4 bases at V and 8 bases at J, with 15 bases between. The CDR3 spells CASSPTGSVEPQHF. CDR3 nucleotides: TGTGCCAGCAGCCCTACAGGGAGTGTAGAGCCCCAGCATTTT.